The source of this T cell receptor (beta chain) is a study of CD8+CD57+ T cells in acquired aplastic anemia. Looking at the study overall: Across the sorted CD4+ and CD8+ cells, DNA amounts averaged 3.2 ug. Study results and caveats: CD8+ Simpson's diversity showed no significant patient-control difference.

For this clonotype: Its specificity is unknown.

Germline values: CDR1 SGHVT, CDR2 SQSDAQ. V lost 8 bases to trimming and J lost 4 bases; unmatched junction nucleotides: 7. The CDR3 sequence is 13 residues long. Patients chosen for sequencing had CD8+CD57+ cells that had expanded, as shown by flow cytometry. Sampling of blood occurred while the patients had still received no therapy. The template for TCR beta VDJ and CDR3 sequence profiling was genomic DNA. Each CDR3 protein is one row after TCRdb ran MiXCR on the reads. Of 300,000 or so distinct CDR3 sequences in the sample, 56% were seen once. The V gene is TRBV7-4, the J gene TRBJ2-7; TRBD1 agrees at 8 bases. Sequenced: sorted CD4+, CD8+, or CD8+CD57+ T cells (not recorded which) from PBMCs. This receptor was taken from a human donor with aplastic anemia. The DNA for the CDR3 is TGTGCCAGCGCCTGGACAGGGCCGTACGAGCAGTACTTC. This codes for CASAWTGPYEQYF.